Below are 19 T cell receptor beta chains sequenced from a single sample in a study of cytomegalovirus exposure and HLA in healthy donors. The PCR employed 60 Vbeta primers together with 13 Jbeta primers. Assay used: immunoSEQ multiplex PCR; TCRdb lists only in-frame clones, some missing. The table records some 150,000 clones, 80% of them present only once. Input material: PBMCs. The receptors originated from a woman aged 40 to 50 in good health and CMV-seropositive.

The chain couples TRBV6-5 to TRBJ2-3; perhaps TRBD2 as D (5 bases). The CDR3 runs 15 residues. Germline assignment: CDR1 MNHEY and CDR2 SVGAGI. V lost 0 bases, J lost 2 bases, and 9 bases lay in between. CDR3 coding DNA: TGTGCCAGCAGTTACTCCGGGGTTTCCACAGATACGCAGTATTTT. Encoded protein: CASSYSGVSTDTQYF.

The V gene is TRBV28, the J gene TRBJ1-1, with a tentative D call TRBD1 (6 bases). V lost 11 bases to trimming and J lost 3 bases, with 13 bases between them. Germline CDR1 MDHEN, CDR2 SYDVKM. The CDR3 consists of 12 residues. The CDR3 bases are TGTGCCTCCGGACAGTCTTACACTGAAGCTTTCTTT. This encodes CASGQSYTEAFF. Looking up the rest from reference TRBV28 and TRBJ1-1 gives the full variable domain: DVKVTQSSRYLVKRTGEKVFLECVQDMDHENMFWYRQDPGLGLRLIYFSYDVKMKEKGDIPEGYSVSREKKERFSLILESASTNQTSMYLCASGQSYTEAFFGQGTRLTVV.

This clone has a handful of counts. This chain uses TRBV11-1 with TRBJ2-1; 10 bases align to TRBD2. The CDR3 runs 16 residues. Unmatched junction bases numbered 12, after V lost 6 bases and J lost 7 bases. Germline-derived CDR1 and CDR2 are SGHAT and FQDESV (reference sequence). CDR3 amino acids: CASSSGLAKQGNEQFF. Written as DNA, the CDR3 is TGTGCCAGCAGTTCGGGACTAGCGAAGCAGGGGAATGAGCAGTTCTTC.

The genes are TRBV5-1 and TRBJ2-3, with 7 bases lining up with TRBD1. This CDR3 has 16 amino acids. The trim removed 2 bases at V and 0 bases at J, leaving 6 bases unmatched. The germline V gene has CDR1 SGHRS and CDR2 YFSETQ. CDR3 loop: CASSFRDSFSTDTQYF. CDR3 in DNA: TGCGCCAGCAGCTTCCGGGACAGCTTTAGCACAGATACGCAGTATTTT.

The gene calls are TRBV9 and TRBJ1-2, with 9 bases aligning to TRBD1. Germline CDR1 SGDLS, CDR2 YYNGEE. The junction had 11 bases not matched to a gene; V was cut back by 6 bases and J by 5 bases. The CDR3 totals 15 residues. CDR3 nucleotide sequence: TGTGCCAGCACTCCCGGCTGGACAGGGGAGTATGGCTACACCTTC. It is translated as CASTPGWTGEYGYTF.

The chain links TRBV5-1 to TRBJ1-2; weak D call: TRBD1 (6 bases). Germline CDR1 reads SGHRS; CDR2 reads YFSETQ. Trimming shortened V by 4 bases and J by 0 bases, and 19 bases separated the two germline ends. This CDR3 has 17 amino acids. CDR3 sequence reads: CASSKQGSLTSNYGYTF. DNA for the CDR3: TGCGCCAGCAGCAAACAGGGTTCCCTCACTTCTAACTATGGCTACACCTTC. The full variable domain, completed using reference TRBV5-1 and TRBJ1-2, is KAGVTQTPRYLIKTRGQQVTLSCSPISGHRSVSWYQQTPGQGLQFLFEYFSETQRNKGNFPGRFSGRQFSNSRSEMNVSTLELGDSALYLCASSKQGSLTSNYGYTFGSGTRLTVV.

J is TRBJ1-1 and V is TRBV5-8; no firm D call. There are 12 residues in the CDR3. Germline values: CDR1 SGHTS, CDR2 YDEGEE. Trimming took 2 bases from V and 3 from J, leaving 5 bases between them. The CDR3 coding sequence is TGTGCCAGCAGCTTAACGGACACTGAAGCTTTCTTT. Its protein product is CASSLTDTEAFF.

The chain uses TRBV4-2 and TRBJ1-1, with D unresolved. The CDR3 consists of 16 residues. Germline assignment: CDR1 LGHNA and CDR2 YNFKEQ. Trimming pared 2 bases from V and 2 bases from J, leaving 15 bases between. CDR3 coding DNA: TGTGCCAGCAGCCAACCTACTAAGGTATTTAACACTGAAGCTTTCTTT. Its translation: CASSQPTKVFNTEAFF.

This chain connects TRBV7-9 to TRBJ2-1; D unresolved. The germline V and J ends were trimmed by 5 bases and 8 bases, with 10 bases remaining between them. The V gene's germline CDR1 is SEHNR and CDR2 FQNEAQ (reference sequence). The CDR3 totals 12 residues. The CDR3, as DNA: TGTGCCAGCAGCCTAAACGTGGATGAGCAGTTCTTC. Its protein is CASSLNVDEQFF. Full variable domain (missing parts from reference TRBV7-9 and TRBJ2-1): DTGVSQNPRHKITKRGQNVTFRCDPISEHNRLYWYRQTLGQGPEFLTYFQNEAQLEKSRLLSDRFSAERPKGSFSTLEIQRTEQGDSAMYLCASSLNVDEQFFGPGTRLTVL.

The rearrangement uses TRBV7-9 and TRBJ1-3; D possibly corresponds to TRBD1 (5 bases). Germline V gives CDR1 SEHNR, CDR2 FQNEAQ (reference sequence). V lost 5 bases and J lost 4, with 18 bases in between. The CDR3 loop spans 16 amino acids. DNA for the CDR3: TGTGCCAGCAGCACACAGGTCCCTTTGGGGGGAAACACCATATATTTT. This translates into CASSTQVPLGGNTIYF.

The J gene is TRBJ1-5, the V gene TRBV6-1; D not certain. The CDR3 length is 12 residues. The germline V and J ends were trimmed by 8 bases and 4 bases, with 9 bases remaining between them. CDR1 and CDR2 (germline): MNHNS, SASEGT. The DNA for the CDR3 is TGTGCCAGCGACCCGGGTAATCAGCCCCAGCATTTT. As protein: CASDPGNQPQHF.

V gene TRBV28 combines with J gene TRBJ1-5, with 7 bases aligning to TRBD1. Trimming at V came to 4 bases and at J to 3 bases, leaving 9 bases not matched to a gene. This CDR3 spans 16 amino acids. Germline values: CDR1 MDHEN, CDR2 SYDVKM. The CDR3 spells CASSSRRGGDNQPQHF. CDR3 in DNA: TGTGCCAGCAGTTCCCGCAGAGGGGGCGACAATCAGCCCCAGCATTTT.

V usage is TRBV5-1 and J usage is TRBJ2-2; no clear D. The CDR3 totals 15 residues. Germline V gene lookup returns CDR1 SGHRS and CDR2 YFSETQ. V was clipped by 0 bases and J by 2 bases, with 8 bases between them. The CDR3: CASSLGLENTGELFF. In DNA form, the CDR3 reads TGCGCCAGCAGCTTGGGGCTAGAAAACACCGGGGAGCTGTTTTTT.

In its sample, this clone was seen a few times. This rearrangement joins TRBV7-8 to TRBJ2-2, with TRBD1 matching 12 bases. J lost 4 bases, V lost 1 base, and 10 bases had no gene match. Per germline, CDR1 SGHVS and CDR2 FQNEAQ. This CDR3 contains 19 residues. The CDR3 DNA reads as TGTGCCAGCAGCTTAGGGGGACAGGGGGCAAAGGGGAGCACCGGGGAGCTGTTTTTT. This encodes CASSLGGQGAKGSTGELFF.

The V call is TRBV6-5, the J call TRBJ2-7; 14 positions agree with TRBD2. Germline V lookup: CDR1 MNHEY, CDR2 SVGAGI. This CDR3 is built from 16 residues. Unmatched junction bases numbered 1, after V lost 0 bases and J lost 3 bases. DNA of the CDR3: TGTGCCAGCAGTTACTCGGGACTAGCGGGAGTCTACGAGCAGTACTTC. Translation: CASSYSGLAGVYEQYF.

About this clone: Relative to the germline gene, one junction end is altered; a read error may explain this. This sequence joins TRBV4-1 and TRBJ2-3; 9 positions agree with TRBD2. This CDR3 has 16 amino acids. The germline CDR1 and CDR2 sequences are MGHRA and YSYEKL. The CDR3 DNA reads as TGCGCCAGCAGCCACCGCGCCGGGACTAGCAGAGATACGCAGTATTTT. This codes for CASSHRAGTSRDTQYF.

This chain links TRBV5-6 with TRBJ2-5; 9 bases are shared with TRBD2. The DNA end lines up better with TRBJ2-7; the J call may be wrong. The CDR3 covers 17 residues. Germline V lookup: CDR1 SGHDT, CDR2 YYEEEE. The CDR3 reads CASSLFSGSLAGGEQYF. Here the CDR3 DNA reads TGTGCCAGCAGCTTGTTTTCGGGTTCACTAGCGGGTGGCGAGCAGTACTTC.

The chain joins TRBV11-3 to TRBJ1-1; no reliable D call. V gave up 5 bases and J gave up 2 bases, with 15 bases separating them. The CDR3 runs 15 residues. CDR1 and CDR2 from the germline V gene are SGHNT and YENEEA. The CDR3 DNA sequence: TGTGCCAGCAGCGTATCCCGGGGAGCCAACACTGAAGCTTTCTTT. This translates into CASSVSRGANTEAFF. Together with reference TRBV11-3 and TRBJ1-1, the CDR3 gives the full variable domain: EAGVVQSPRYKIIEKKQPVAFWCNPISGHNTLYWYLQNLGQGPELLIRYENEEAVDDSQLPKDRFSAERLKGVDSTLKIQPAELGDSAVYLCASSVSRGANTEAFFGQGTRLTVV.

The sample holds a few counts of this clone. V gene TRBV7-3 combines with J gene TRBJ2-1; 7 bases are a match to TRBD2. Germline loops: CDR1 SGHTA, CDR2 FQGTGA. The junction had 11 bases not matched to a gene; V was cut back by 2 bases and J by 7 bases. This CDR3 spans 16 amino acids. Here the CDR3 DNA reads TGTGCCAGCAGCTTATATGGGCGGGAGAAGGGTAATGAGCAGTTCTTC. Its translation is CASSLYGREKGNEQFF.